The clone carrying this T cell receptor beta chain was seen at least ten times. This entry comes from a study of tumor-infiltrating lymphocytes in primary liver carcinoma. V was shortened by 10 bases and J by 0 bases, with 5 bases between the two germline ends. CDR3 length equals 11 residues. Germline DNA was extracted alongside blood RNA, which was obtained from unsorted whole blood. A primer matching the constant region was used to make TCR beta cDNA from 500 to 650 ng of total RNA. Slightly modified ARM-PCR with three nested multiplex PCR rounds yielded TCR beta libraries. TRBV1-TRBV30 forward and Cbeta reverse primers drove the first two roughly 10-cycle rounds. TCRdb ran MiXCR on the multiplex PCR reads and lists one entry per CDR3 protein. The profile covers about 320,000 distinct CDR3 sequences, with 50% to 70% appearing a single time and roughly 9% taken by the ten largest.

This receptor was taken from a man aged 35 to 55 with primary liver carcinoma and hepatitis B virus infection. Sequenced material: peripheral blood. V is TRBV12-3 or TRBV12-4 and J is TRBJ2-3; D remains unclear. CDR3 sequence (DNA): TGTGCCATTCGGAGCACAGATACGCAGTATTTT. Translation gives CAIRSTDTQYF.